This passage covers 20 T cell receptor beta chains from one sample sequenced in a study of blood T cell repertoires in COVID-19. Assay used: immunoSEQ multiplex PCR; TCRdb lists only in-frame clones, some missing. The sample holds fewer than 600,000 clones, 89% seen once. Sample: peripheral blood. These receptors came from a man between 18 and 29 years old with COVID-19, enrolled during active disease.

The rearrangement links TRBV30 to TRBJ1-6, with 7 bases identical to TRBD1. V shed 0 bases, J shed 10 bases, and the junction held 3 bases outside the gene matches. Germline V gene data show CDR1 as GTSNPN and CDR2 as SVGIG (reference sequence). The CDR3 spans 13 residues. The chain's CDR3 is CAWSVTGRSPLHF. CDR3 nucleotides: TGTGCCTGGAGTGTGACAGGGCGATCACCCCTCCACTTT. Full variable domain (rest looked up from reference TRBV30 and TRBJ1-6): SQTIHQWPATLVQPVGSPLSLECTVEGTSNPNLYWYRQAAGRGLQLLFYSVGIGQISSEVPQNLSASRPQDRQFILSSKKLLLSDSGFYLCAWSVTGRSPLHFGNGTRLTVT.

This clone has only one observation. The chain links TRBV5-1 to TRBJ2-5; 7 bases fit TRBD2. CDR1 is SGHRS, CDR2 YFSETQ, per germline. V dropped 4 bases and J dropped 2; count of bases not matched to a gene: 8. This CDR3 region has 15 residues. For the CDR3, the DNA is TGCGCCAGCAGCCCCGGGAGGATTATACAAGAGACCCAGTACTTC. Translation gives CASSPGRIIQETQYF.

The chain employs TRBV27 and TRBJ2-4; the D is unclear. Trimming removed 3 bases at V and 0 bases at J, with 9 bases between. The CDR3 has 15 residues. Per the germline V gene, CDR1 is MNHEY and CDR2 is SMNVEV (reference sequence). The CDR3: CASSLSQLAKNIQYF. CDR3 sequence (DNA): TGTGCCAGCAGTTTGTCACAGCTAGCCAAAAACATTCAGTACTTC.

This chain connects TRBV18 to TRBJ2-7; TRBD1 matches at 8 bases. The V segment lost 1 base and the J segment 3 bases; nucleotides outside the gene matches: 8. This CDR3 region has 16 residues. Germline values: CDR1 KGHSH, CDR2 LQKENI. CDR3 sequence reads: CASSPLSAGGRYEQYF. The CDR3 DNA reads TGTGCCAGCTCACCACTGTCGGCAGGGGGCCGCTACGAGCAGTACTTC. The full variable domain, completed using reference TRBV18 and TRBJ2-7, is NAGVMQNPRHLVRRRGQEARLRCSPMKGHSHVYWYRQLPEEGLKFMVYLQKENIIDESGMPKERFSAEFPKEGPSILRIQQVVRGDSAAYFCASSPLSAGGRYEQYFGPGTRLTVT.

The chain uses TRBV7-9 and TRBJ2-1; a weak D match, TRBD2 (6 bases). V lost 3 bases, J lost 2 bases, and 8 bases lay in between. Germline CDR1 and CDR2: SEHNR and FQNEAQ (reference sequence). This CDR3 has 14 amino acids. The DNA for the CDR3 is TGTGCCAGCAGCTTTAGCGGACCCTACAATGAGCAGTTCTTC. Its protein is CASSFSGPYNEQFF.

A few counts support this clone. The rearrangement links TRBV5-4 to TRBJ2-2, with 11 positions matching TRBD2. There are 16 residues in the CDR3. V lost 2 bases and J lost 4; bases outside the gene matches: 4. The germline CDR1 and CDR2 sequences are SGHNT and YYREEE (reference sequence). The CDR3 DNA is TGTGCCAGCAGCTTACTAGCGGGAGCTTCCACCGGGGAGCTGTTTTTT. Protein sequence: CASSLLAGASTGELFF.

The CDR3 spells CSVDGGAAYNEQFF. As DNA, the CDR3 is TGCAGCGTCGACGGGGGGGCTGCCTACAATGAGCAGTTCTTC. This chain joins TRBV29-1 and TRBJ2-1; 8 bases agree with TRBD2. The CDR3 is made up of 14 amino acids. The J segment lost 2 bases and the V segment lost 6 bases, leaving 6 bases of the junction unmatched. Germline CDR1 SQVTM, CDR2 ANQGSEA.

V is TRBV5-1 and J is TRBJ2-3, with 7 nucleotides matching TRBD1. Germline trimming cut 5 bases from V and 4 bases from J; bases unmatched to any gene: 7. The CDR3 spans 14 residues. CDR1 and CDR2 (germline): SGHRS, YFSETQ. CDR3 protein: CASRPNTGADTQYF. In DNA, the CDR3 is TGCGCCAGCAGACCGAATACAGGGGCAGATACGCAGTATTTT.

The rearrangement joins TRBV9 to TRBJ2-3, with TRBD1 matching over 7 bases. V was pared by 3 bases and J by 5 bases, with 15 bases of the junction left unmatched. The CDR3 sequence is 17 residues long. Germline CDR1 and CDR2: SGDLS and YYNGEE. The CDR3 DNA reads as TGTGCCAGCAGCGGTGGACAGGATTCGCCGGTAGGAGATACGCAGTATTTT. Protein: CASSGGQDSPVGDTQYF.

The rearrangement joins TRBV3-1 (or the pseudogene TRBV3-2) to TRBJ2-5; 11 bases are a match to TRBD2. The J segment lost 2 bases and the V segment lost 2 bases, leaving 4 bases of the junction unmatched. CDR1 LGHDT and CDR2 YNNKEL come from the germline V gene (reference sequence). This CDR3 contains 16 residues. Written as DNA, the CDR3 is TGTGCCAGCAGCCAATACGGGACTAGCGGTCAAGAGACCCAGTACTTC. Translation: CASSQYGTSGQETQYF.

The chain joins TRBV4-2 to TRBJ2-2, with 9 bases matching TRBD1. V lost 0 bases, J lost 6 bases, and 2 bases stayed unmatched. This CDR3 spans 15 amino acids. From germline, CDR1 is LGHNA and CDR2 YNFKEQ. The DNA for the CDR3 is TGTGCCAGCAGCCAAGAGAGACAGGGGGCCGGGGAGCTGTTTTTT. It translates to CASSQERQGAGELFF.

The chain recombines TRBV2 with TRBJ2-5; D is perhaps TRBD2 (7 bases). V was trimmed by 3 bases and J by 5 bases, leaving 13 bases between them. The CDR3 extends over 14 amino acids. Germline CDR1 and CDR2: SNHLY and FYNNEI. The CDR3 loop reads CASSDGGARETQYF. CDR3 nucleotides: TGTGCCAGCAGTGATGGGGGGGCCCGGGAGACCCAGTACTTC.

The rearrangement links TRBV13 to TRBJ1-2; D ambiguous. Trimming took off 0 bases at V and 4 bases at J, with 6 bases between the two ends. This CDR3 contains 13 residues. Germline values: CDR1 PRHDT, CDR2 FYEKMQ (reference sequence). DNA for the CDR3: TGTGCCAGCAGCTTAGGGGGCCTCTATGGCTACACCTTC. It specifies CASSLGGLYGYTF.

The chain joins TRBV11-2 to TRBJ2-2, with D perhaps matching TRBD1 (5 bases). In germline, CDR1 is SGHAT, CDR2 FQNNGV. Between the trimmed V and J ends, which lost 7 bases and 1 base, there was a span of 10 bases. The CDR3 has 14 residues. In nucleotides, the CDR3 is TGTGCCAGCAACCAACAGGTGAACACCGGGGAGCTGTTTTTT. It codes for CASNQQVNTGELFF.

V is TRBV5-6 and J is TRBJ2-4, with D tentatively TRBD2 (6 bases). Per the germline V gene, CDR1 is SGHDT and CDR2 is YYEEEE. The CDR3 extends over 14 amino acids. Trimming removed 2 bases from V and 9 bases from J, with 15 bases in between. CDR3 nucleotide sequence: TGTGCCAGCAGCTTCCGGGAGAGAGTACGCATTCAGTACTTC. It translates to CASSFRERVRIQYF.

The chain couples TRBV4-2 to TRBJ1-1; perhaps TRBD1 as D (5 bases). CDR1 and CDR2 (germline): LGHNA, YNFKEQ. Deletions cut 4 bases from V and 4 bases from J, with 16 bases between. This CDR3 has 15 amino acids. CDR3 in DNA: TGTGCCAGCAGCCCAATTGACAGAGAAGCCACTGAAGCTTTCTTT. Its translation is CASSPIDREATEAFF.

The rearrangement links TRBV27 to TRBJ2-7; perhaps TRBD1 as D (5 bases). In germline, CDR1 is MNHEY, CDR2 SMNVEV (reference sequence). This CDR3 comprises 12 residues. Trimming left V 4 bases short and J 3 bases short, with 7 bases between. The CDR3 spells CASSSGNYEQYF. CDR3 DNA: TGTGCCAGCAGTTCAGGGAACTACGAGCAGTACTTC.

This clone showed up just a few times. V gene TRBV25-1 combines with J gene TRBJ2-5, with a tentative D call TRBD2 (5 bases). Germline CDR1 reads MGHDK; CDR2 reads SYGVNS. Trimming cost V 3 bases and J 2 bases, with 16 bases left between them. The CDR3 sequence is 16 residues long. CDR3 residues: CASSDHVRGPQETQYF. The CDR3 nucleotides are TGTGCCAGCAGTGATCATGTACGGGGTCCTCAAGAGACCCAGTACTTC.

Comments on this clone: Other DNA variants within this sample encode the same CDR3. This chain joins TRBV19 and TRBJ1-6, with a weak D call TRBD1 (5 bases). Germline CDR1 reads LNHDA; CDR2 reads SQIVND (reference sequence). The CDR3 runs 12 residues. V lost 10 bases and J 7 bases, leaving 11 bases between the germline ends. CDR3 in amino acids: CATMEGNSPLHF. The CDR3 region has the DNA TGTGCCACCATGGAGGGGAATTCACCCCTCCACTTT.

This clone has only one observation. The chain joins TRBV4-2 to TRBJ1-1; 10 positions agree with TRBD1. Trimming cost V 3 bases and J 4 bases; bases outside gene matches: 2. Germline CDR1 is LGHNA and CDR2 is YNFKEQ. The CDR3 consists of 14 residues. DNA for the CDR3: TGTGCCAGCAGCCACGGACAGGGGGTCACTGAAGCTTTCTTT. This gives the protein CASSHGQGVTEAFF.